Listed here is a single TCR beta chain. These data originate in a study of blood T cell repertoires in COVID-19. Donors in Cohort 3 who had recovered were those with two negative PCRs, healthcare professional clearance, or resolution of their symptoms. CDR1 is KGHDR and CDR2 is SFDVKD in the germline V gene. The ends were cut back, 12 bases at V and 2 bases at J, with 21 bases in the middle. This CDR3 is built from 15 residues. Produced via immunoSEQ multiplex PCR; TCRdb's table is partial and in-frame only. The table records 230,000 or so clones, roughly four fifths of them present only once. This sequence was found in a man in his forties or fifties who had recovered from COVID-19. The V and J genes are TRBV24-1 and TRBJ2-5; D possibly corresponds to TRBD2 (5 bases). Sequencing was carried out using PBMCs or T cells enriched from blood (not recorded which). The CDR3 loop is CAPLRRPYNQETQYF. The CDR3 nucleotides read TGTGCCCCCCTGCGGAGGCCCTACAATCAAGAGACCCAGTACTTC.